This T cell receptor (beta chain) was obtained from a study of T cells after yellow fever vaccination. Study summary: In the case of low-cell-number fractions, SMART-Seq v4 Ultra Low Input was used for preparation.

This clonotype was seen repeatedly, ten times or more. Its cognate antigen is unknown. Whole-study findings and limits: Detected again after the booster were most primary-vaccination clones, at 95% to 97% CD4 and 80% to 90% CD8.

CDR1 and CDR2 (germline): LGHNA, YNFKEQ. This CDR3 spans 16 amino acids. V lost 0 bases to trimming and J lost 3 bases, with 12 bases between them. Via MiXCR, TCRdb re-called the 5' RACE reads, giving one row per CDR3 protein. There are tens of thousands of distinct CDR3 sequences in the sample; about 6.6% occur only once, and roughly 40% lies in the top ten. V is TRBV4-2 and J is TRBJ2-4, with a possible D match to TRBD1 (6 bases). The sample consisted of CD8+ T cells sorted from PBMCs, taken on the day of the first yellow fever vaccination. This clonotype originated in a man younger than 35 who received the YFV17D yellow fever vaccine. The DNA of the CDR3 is TGTGCCAGCAGCCAAGATAACAGGGCTCACAAAAACATTCAGTACTTC. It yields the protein CASSQDNRAHKNIQYF.